What follows are 10 T cell receptor beta chains derived from one specimen sequenced in a study of CD8 T cells in ankylosing spondylitis. TCRdb re-derived calls from the 5' RACE reads in MiXCR, one entry per CDR3 protein. The profile covers about 240,000 distinct CDR3 sequences, with 7.5% to 9.5% appearing a single time and around 4.4% taken by the ten largest. Sequenced: blood, either unsorted or a sorted T cell fraction (not recorded which). The source of these receptors is a female donor with ankylosing spondylitis or in good health (not recorded which).

Note on this clonotype: It may be a read error: a sequence one base away is much more abundant. The rearrangement uses TRBV11-2 and TRBJ1-1; D gene ambiguous. The germline V gene has CDR1 SGHAT and CDR2 FQNNGV. This CDR3 is 14 amino acids long. V dropped 3 bases and J dropped 1 base, with 9 bases sitting between them. The CDR3 DNA follows: TGTGCCAGCAGCTTCCGAATGGGGAACACTGAAGCTTTCTTT. It yields the protein CASSFRMGNTEAFF. The complete variable domain, with remaining parts taken from reference TRBV11-2 and TRBJ1-1, reads EAGVAQSPRYKIIEKRQSVAFWCNPISGHATLYWYQQILGQGPKLLIQFQNNGVVDDSQLPKDRFSAERLKGVDSTLKIQPAKLEDSAVYLCASSFRMGNTEAFFGQGTRLTVV.

Many counts were recorded for this clonotype. J is TRBJ2-3 and V is TRBV12-3 or TRBV12-4; D is uncertain. V was pared by 0 bases and J by 5 bases, with 3 bases between. The CDR3 is made up of 12 amino acids. CDR3 sequence: CASSLAGDTQYF. The CDR3 DNA follows: TGTGCCAGCAGTTTAGCGGGAGATACGCAGTATTTT.

This clonotype was seen ten or more times. V and J are TRBV7-9 and TRBJ2-7; no clear D. The ends were cut back, 5 bases at V and 2 bases at J, with 10 bases in the middle. The CDR3 loop spans 13 amino acids. Germline assignment: CDR1 SEHNR and CDR2 FQNEAQ (reference sequence). The CDR3 sequence: CASSLSGAYEQYF. CDR3 DNA: TGTGCCAGCAGCCTCTCCGGCGCCTACGAGCAGTACTTC.

At least ten counts were recorded for this clonotype. V gene TRBV20-1 combines with J gene TRBJ2-7; 8 bases match TRBD1. This CDR3 has 14 amino acids. J lost 6 bases, V lost 5 bases, and 12 bases had no gene match. Germline CDR1 is DFQATT and CDR2 is SNEGSKA (reference sequence). The CDR3 DNA reads as TGCAGTGCTGCCCGGACAGGGCAATTGGGCGAGCAGTACTTC. Its translation: CSAARTGQLGEQYF.

This clonotype came up many times. V is TRBV7-2 and J is TRBJ2-1; D unclear. The CDR3 has 13 amino acids. V lost 1 base to trimming and J lost 1 base, with 2 bases between them. CDR1 is SGHTA, CDR2 FQGNSA, per germline. The CDR3 DNA reads TGTGCCAGCAGCTTAGTTTCCTACAATGAGCAGTTCTTC. It translates to CASSLVSYNEQFF.

This chain joins TRBV7-2 and TRBJ1-4; a possible D gene is TRBD1 (5 bases). Germline-derived CDR1 and CDR2 are SGHTA and FQGNSA. Trimming left V 5 bases short and J 10 bases short, with 20 bases between. The CDR3 is 15 residues long. CDR3 loop: CASSLGGRATGKLFF. As DNA, the CDR3 is TGTGCCAGCAGCCTCGGGGGGAGGGCGACGGGAAAACTGTTTTTT.

This clonotype was seen more than once but under ten times. This may come from a read error, since a much larger clone is one base off. The V and J genes are TRBV25-1 and TRBJ1-4, with 7 bases matching TRBD1. Germline V gene sequence: CDR1 MGHDK, CDR2 SYGVNS. Germline trimming cut 7 bases from V and 10 bases from J; bases unmatched to any gene: 12. This CDR3 region has 14 residues. The CDR3 bases are TGTGCCAGCACAGGTGGACAGGATACTGCAAAACTGTTTTTT. Protein: CASTGGQDTAKLFF.

The chain is built from TRBV6-6 and TRBJ2-7; 8 bases are a match to TRBD1. The CDR3 is 15 amino acids. V trimming: 2 bases; J trimming: 2 bases; junction bases outside the gene matches: 5. Looked up from germline, CDR1 is MNHNY and CDR2 is SVGAGI (reference sequence). CDR3 coding DNA: TGTGCCAGCAGTTACCGGACAGGGTTGGCCTACGAGCAGTACTTC. This encodes CASSYRTGLAYEQYF.

This clonotype was counted at least ten times. This chain joins TRBV20-1 and TRBJ2-1, with 10 bases matching TRBD2. The CDR3 extends over 16 amino acids. Germline CDR1 is DFQATT and CDR2 is SNEGSKA (reference sequence). J was trimmed by 4 bases and V by 6 bases; bases with no gene match: 12. The CDR3, as DNA: TGCAGTGCCACCTCTCCTAGCGGGAGCTCGTACAATGAGCAGTTCTTC. It is translated as CSATSPSGSSYNEQFF.

This clonotype has at least ten counts. The rearrangement joins TRBV5-1 to TRBJ2-2; no definite D call. Trimming removed 7 bases at V and 7 bases at J, with 11 bases between. The CDR3 length is 12 residues. CDR1 SGHRS and CDR2 YFSETQ come from the germline V gene. As DNA, the CDR3 is TGCGCCAGCTCCTATTCCTTCGGGGAGCTGTTTTTT. This translates into CASSYSFGELFF.